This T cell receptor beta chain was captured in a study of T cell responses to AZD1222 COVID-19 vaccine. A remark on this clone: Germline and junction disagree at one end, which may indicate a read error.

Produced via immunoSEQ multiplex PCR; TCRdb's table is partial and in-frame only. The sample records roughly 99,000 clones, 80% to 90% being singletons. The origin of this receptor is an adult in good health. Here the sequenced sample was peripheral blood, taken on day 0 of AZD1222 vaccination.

The CDR3 reads CVSSLAPQETQYF. The CDR3 nucleotides are TGTGTCAGCAGCTTAGCGCCACAAGAGACCCAGTACTTC. V gene TRBV7-9 combines with J gene TRBJ2-5; a weak D match, TRBD2 (5 bases). The CDR3 totals 13 residues. Germline V gives CDR1 SEHNR, CDR2 FQNEAQ (reference sequence).